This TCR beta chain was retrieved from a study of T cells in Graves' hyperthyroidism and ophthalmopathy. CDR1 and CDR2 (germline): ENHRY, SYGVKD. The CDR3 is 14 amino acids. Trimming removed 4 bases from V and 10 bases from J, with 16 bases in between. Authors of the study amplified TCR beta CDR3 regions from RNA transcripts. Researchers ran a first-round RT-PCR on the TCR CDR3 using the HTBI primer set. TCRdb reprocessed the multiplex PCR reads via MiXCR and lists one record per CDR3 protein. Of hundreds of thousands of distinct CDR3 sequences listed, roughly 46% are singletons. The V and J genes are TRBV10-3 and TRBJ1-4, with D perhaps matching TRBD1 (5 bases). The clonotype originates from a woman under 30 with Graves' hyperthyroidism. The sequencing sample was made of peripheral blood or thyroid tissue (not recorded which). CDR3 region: CAISGGLAGLKLFF. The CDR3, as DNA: TGTGCCATCAGTGGGGGACTAGCGGGATTAAAACTGTTTTTT.